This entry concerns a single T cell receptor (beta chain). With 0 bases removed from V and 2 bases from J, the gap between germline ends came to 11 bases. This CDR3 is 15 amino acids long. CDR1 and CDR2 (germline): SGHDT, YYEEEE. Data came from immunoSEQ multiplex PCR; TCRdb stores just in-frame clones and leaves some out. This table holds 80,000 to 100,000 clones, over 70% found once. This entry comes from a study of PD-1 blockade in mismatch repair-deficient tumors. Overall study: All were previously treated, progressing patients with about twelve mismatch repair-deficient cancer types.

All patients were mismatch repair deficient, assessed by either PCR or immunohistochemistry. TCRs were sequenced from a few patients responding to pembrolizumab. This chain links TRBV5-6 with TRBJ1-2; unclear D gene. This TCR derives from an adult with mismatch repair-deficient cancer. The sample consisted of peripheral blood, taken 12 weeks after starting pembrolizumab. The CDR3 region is CASSLVAGGNYGYTF. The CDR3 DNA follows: TGTGCCAGCAGCTTGGTGGCAGGAGGGAACTATGGCTACACCTTC. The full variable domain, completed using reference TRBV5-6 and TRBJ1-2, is DAGVTQSPTHLIKTRGQQVTLRCSPKSGHDTVSWYQQALGQGPQFIFQYYEEEERQRGNFPDRFSGHQFPNYSSELNVNALLLGDSALYLCASSLVAGGNYGYTFGSGTRLTVV.